This TCR beta chain was profiled in a study of T cells in Graves' hyperthyroidism and ophthalmopathy. The CDR3 consists of 14 residues. V lost 7 bases to trimming and J lost 7 bases; unmatched junction nucleotides: 8. CDR1 and CDR2 from the germline V gene are SGDLS and YYNGEE. Researchers amplified the TCR beta CDR3 regions from RNA transcripts. HTBI primers drove first-round RT-PCR of the TCR CDR3. In TCRdb, the multiplex PCR reads were re-called with MiXCR into one record per CDR3 protein. The table has approximately 570,000 distinct CDR3 sequences, just under 20% seen once. The sequenced sample consisted of blood. The sequence derives from a middle-aged man with Graves' ophthalmopathy. The V gene is TRBV9, the J gene TRBJ2-2; 9 positions agree with TRBD1. CDR3 protein: CASAGQGKIGELFF. The CDR3 DNA follows: TGTGCCAGCGCCGGACAGGGGAAGATCGGGGAGCTGTTTTTT.